The clone carrying this TCR beta chain has only one observation. This sample was included in a study of control samples from healthy donors and cancer patients. CDR1 is LGHDT, CDR2 YNNKEL, per germline (reference sequence). The CDR3 consists of 15 residues. V was shortened by 0 bases and J by 3 bases, with 11 bases between the two germline ends. Libraries were prepared by immunoSEQ multiplex PCR; TCRdb keeps only in-frame clonotypes and omits some of them. The sample carries 250,000 to 300,000 clones, more than 65% recorded once. This TCR was recovered from a woman aged 55-70 years with lung cancer. The V and J genes are TRBV3-1 (or the pseudogene TRBV3-2) and TRBJ2-5; D gene ambiguous. The sample comprised PBMCs. The CDR3 protein is CASSQDLNSKETQYF. In DNA form, the CDR3 reads TGTGCCAGCAGCCAAGATCTGAATTCCAAAGAGACCCAGTACTTC.